This record looks at one TCR beta chain sequence and its context. The target antigen is unknown. The CDR3 is 15 amino acids. Trimming left V 4 bases short and J 3 bases short, with 15 bases between. Per germline, CDR1 MNHEY and CDR2 SMNVEV (reference sequence). The source of the sample is a study of cytomegalovirus exposure and HLA in healthy donors. Regarding the study as a whole: Common viral pathogens seemed to be connected with several of the most significant clusters, according to a later analysis. The only immune exposure information that was available was CMV serostatus. The likely explanation for a cluster of highly shared sequence variants was sequencing artifact.

The PCR contained 60 Vbeta and 13 Jbeta primers. Using immunoSEQ multiplex PCR, the repertoire was profiled, and TCRdb retains in-frame clones only, with some absent. The table has about 130,000 clones, around 81% seen once. Sequenced sample: PBMCs. The J gene is TRBJ1-1, the V gene TRBV27; D is unresolved. The source is a woman between 50 and 59 years old in good health and CMV-seronegative. CDR3 region: CASSSPGGADTEAFF. CDR3 nucleotide sequence: TGTGCCAGCAGTTCCCCGGGAGGCGCCGACACTGAAGCTTTCTTT.